This T cell receptor (beta chain) was retrieved from a study of blood T cell repertoires in COVID-19. It was during active infection that Seattle patients were enrolled and then longitudinally followed. Assay used: immunoSEQ multiplex PCR; TCRdb lists only in-frame clones, some missing. The repertoire consists of over 150,000 clones, with under 85% occurring once and the leading ten covering 0.55% to 0.75%. The V end lost 3 bases, the J end lost 8 bases, and 13 bases lay between the germline ends. CDR1 is MNHNS, CDR2 SASEGT, per germline. The CDR3 contains 14 residues. A few counts support this clone.

Sequencing input: peripheral blood. The source is a man aged 55-75 years with COVID-19, enrolled during active disease. The V gene is TRBV6-1, the J gene TRBJ1-4, with a possible D match to TRBD1 (6 bases). CDR3 protein: CASSDRVGTEKLFF. CDR3 sequence (DNA): TGTGCCAGCAGTGACAGGGTCGGGACAGAAAAACTGTTTTTT.